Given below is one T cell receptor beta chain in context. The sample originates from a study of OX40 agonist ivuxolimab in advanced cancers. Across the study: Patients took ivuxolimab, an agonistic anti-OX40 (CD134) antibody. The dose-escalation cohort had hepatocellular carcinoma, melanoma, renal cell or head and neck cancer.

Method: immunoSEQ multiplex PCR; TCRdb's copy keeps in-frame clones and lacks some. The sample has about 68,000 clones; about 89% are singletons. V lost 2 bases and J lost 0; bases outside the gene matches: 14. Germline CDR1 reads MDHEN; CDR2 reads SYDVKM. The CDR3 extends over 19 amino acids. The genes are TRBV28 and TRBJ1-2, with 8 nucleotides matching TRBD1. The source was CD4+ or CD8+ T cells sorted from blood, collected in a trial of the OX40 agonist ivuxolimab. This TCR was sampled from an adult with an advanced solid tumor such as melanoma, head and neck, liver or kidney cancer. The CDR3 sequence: CASSLTLGQAGGTNYGYTF. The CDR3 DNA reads TGTGCCAGCAGTTTAACTTTGGGACAGGCAGGGGGTACTAACTATGGCTACACCTTC.